This T cell receptor beta chain was observed in a study of regulatory T cells in long-lasting Graves disease. Study outcomes and limitations: Persistent disease favored TRBV28, TRBJ1-2 and TRBJ2-5.

V was clipped by 4 bases and J by 9 bases; unmatched bases: 9. CDR3 length equals 14 residues. The germline gives CDR1 SNHLY, CDR2 FYNNEI. This clonotype was found a few times. Its antigen is currently unknown. This clone may be a read error of a much larger clone one base away. Time point meaning: newly diagnosed GD, antithyroid drugs for less than 3 months. The TCR library used RNA extracted from PBMCs. As a group, patients came from one endocrinology department in Xi'an, China. To make TCR beta libraries, researchers used iRepertoire HTBI primers and Arm-PCR of CDR3 regions. TCRdb reprocessed the multiplex PCR reads via MiXCR and lists one record per CDR3 protein. The data show more than 450,000 distinct CDR3 sequences, around 12% seen once. This sample also appeared in a second study, on T cells in Graves' hyperthyroidism and ophthalmopathy. That paper adds: Using the HTBI primer set, a first-round RT-PCR was run on the TCR CDR3.

This receptor was obtained from a woman younger than 45 with Graves disease. This specimen was peripheral blood mononuclear cells (PBMCs), taken at new diagnosis, from a patient treated with antithyroid drugs. The chain joins TRBV2 to TRBJ1-5; 7 bases line up with TRBD1. The CDR3 region is CASSVDRVRRPQHF. CDR3 coding DNA: TGTGCCAGCAGTGTTGACAGGGTCAGGCGGCCCCAGCATTTT.